This T cell receptor beta chain was retrieved from a study of OX40 agonist ivuxolimab in advanced cancers. The wider study: The dose-escalation group included hepatocellular carcinoma, melanoma, renal cell carcinoma and head and neck cancer. Participants, 82.7% male, averaged about 56 years of age, ranging from roughly 23 to 80.

Only in-frame clones appear in the TCRdb table, and some are missing; sequencing was by immunoSEQ multiplex PCR. The sample has 99,000 or so clones, roughly 95% seen once. Looked up from germline, CDR1 is SGHTS and CDR2 is YDEGEE. V was clipped by 4 bases and J by 1 base, with 14 bases between them. The CDR3 is made up of 15 amino acids. Concerning this clone itself: Antigen unknown.

Study-level results: It was not determined which antigens were specifically recognized by the peripheral T cells that had undergone clonal expansion. The mean number of expanded clones was higher in CD8+ T cells than in CD4+.

The sequence was obtained from an adult with an advanced solid tumor such as melanoma, head and neck, liver or kidney cancer. The chain links TRBV5-8 to TRBJ1-1; possibly TRBD1 for D (5 bases). Sequences were derived from CD4+ or CD8+ T cells sorted from blood, sampled in a trial of the OX40 agonist ivuxolimab. Here the CDR3 DNA reads TGTGCCAGCAGCCCAGGGACCCCGAGGAACACTGAAGCTTTCTTT. It translates to CASSPGTPRNTEAFF.